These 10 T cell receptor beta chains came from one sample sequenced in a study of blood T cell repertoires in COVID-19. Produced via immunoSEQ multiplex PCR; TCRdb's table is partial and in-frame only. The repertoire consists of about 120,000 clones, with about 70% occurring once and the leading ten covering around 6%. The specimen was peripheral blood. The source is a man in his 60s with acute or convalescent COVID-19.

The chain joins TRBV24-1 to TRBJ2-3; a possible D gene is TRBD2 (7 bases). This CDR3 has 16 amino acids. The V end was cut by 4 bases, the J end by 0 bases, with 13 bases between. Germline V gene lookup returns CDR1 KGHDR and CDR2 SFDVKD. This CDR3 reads CATSEGGGPSTDTQYF. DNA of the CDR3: TGTGCCACCAGTGAAGGCGGGGGCCCTAGCACAGATACGCAGTATTTT.

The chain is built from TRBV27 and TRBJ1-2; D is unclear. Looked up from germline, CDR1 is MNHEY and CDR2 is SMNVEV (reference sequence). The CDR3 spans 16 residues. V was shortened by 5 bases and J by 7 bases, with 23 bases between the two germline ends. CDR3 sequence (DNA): TGTGCCAGCAGTAGTTCGGTCGGTGGCGCGACTAGTGGCTACACCTTC. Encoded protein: CASSSSVGGATSGYTF.

The CDR3 DNA is TGTGCCAGTAGTACCCGGGGAGGGGGCACTGAAGCTTTCTTT. This translates into CASSTRGGGTEAFF. The chain joins TRBV19 to TRBJ1-1, with a weak D call TRBD1 (6 bases). This CDR3 is built from 14 residues. CDR1 is LNHDA, CDR2 SQIVND, per germline (reference sequence). Trimming removed 4 bases at V and 4 bases at J, with 13 bases between.

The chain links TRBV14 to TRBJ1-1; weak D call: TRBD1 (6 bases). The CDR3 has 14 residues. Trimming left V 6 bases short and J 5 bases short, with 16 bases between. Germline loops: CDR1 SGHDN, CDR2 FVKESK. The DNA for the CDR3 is TGTGCCAGCAGTTTACAGGGCTTCGGGACTGAAGCTTTCTTT. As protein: CASSLQGFGTEAFF.

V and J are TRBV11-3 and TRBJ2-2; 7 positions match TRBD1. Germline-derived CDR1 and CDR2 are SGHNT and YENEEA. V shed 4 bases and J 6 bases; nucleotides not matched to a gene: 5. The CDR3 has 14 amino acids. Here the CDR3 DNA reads TGTGCCAGCAGCTACAGGACAGGCCCCGGGGAGCTGTTTTTT. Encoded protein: CASSYRTGPGELFF.

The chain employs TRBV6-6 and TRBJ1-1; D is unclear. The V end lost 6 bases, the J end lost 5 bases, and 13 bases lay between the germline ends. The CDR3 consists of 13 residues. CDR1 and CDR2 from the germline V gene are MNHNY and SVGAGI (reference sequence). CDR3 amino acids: CASSLLGWTEAFF. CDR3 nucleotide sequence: TGTGCCAGCAGCCTCCTCGGTTGGACTGAAGCTTTCTTT.

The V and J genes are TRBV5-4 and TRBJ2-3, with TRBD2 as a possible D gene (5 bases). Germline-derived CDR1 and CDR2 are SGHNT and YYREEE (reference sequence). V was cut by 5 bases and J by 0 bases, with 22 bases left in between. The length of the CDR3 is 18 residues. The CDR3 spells CASRSGWAVAGSTDTQYF. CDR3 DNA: TGTGCCAGCAGGTCGGGTTGGGCGGTTGCGGGTAGCACAGATACGCAGTATTTT.

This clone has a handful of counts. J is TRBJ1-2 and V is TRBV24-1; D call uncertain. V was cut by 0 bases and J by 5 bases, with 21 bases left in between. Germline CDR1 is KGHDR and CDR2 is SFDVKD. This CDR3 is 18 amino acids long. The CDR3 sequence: CATSDLQTTVVGRYGYTF. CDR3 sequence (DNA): TGTGCCACCAGTGATTTGCAAACGACCGTTGTCGGGAGATATGGCTACACCTTC.

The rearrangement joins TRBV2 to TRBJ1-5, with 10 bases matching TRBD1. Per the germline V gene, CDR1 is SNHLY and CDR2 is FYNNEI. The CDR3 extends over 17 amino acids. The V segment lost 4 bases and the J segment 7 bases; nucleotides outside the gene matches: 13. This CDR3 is CASSGQGASLRGQPQHF. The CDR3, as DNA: TGTGCCAGCAGTGGACAGGGGGCCTCCCTACGCGGGCAGCCCCAGCATTTT. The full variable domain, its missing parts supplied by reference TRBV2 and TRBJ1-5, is EPEVTQTPSHQVTQMGQEVILRCVPISNHLYFYWYRQILGQKVEFLVSFYNNEISEKSEIFDDQFSVERPDGSNFTLKIRSTKLEDSAMYFCASSGQGASLRGQPQHFGDGTRLSIL.

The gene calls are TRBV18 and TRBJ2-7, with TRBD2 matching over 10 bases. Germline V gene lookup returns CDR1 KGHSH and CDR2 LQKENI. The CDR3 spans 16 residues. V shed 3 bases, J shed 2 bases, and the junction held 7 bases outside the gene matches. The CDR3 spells CASSPYTSGVTYEQYF. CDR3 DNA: TGTGCCAGCTCACCCTATACTAGCGGGGTAACCTACGAGCAGTACTTC.